The T cell receptor (beta chain) under discussion was sequenced for a study of Ad26.COV2.S vaccination and SARS-CoV-2 variants. Study-wide results and limits: It was reported that spike-specific CD8+ and CD4+ T cell responses were substantially broad after vaccination.

Clones were sequenced by immunoSEQ multiplex PCR, and TCRdb holds only the in-frame ones, with some missing. The sample holds about 330,000 clones, 85% to 90% seen once. The germline CDR1 and CDR2 sequences are SGHRS and YFSETQ. The CDR3 has 13 residues. Trimming removed 4 bases at V and 0 bases at J, with 5 bases between. Treatment meaning: some 20 received Ad26.COV2.S at low or high dose, single or two shots; 5 received placebo; per-sample allocation not given. Repertoires come from day 63 after the first vaccine or placebo injection. In the vaccine, an Ad26 vector expressed the SARS-CoV-2 spike of the Wuhan strain. In the case of this clone: Its antigen is not known. This same CDR3 is encoded by further DNA sequences in the sample.

The source is a person aged 18 to 65 who received the Ad26.COV2.S COVID-19 vaccine or a placebo. The specimen comprised peripheral blood, sampled in a trial of Ad26.COV2.S vaccine versus placebo. The rearrangement joins TRBV5-1 to TRBJ2-1; D remains ambiguous. CDR3: CASSPSSYNEQFF. CDR3 in DNA: TGCGCCAGCAGCCCTAGCTCCTACAATGAGCAGTTCTTC. Based on the CDR3 plus reference TRBV5-1 and TRBJ2-1, the full variable domain is KAGVTQTPRYLIKTRGQQVTLSCSPISGHRSVSWYQQTPGQGLQFLFEYFSETQRNKGNFPGRFSGRQFSNSRSEMNVSTLELGDSALYLCASSPSSYNEQFFGPGTRLTVL.